This T cell receptor (beta chain) was sequenced for a study of metastatic and nonmetastatic thyroid tumors. Study-level background: Peripheral blood and tumor or nodule samples from malignant and benign thyroid patients were compared.

This clone was observed many times. Its antigen remains unidentified. Prior to thyroid surgery, none of the patients had received any treatment. Trimming cost V 4 bases and J 6 bases; bases outside gene matches: 13. This CDR3 contains 15 residues. Germline V gene sequence: CDR1 DFQATT, CDR2 SNEGSKA (reference sequence). Authors' data handling: The distant-metastasis classifier for papillary thyroid cancer was built from CDR3 differences across clinicopathological groups. With MiXCR, TCRdb reprocessed the PCR reads. The V and J calls follow TCRdb's processing rather than the paper's. Of 84,000 or so clones in the sample, roughly 8.6% were seen once. Findings of the study overall: A significant increase in TCR beta diversity was reportedly seen in malignant thyroid tumors relative to benign nodules, in blood and tumor.

This TCR was recovered from a female donor with papillary thyroid cancer or a benign thyroid nodule (not recorded which). Some clones in this sample may be carry-over from other donors' samples. The genes are TRBV20-1 and TRBJ2-7, with TRBD1 matching over 9 bases. The material sequenced was blood. The CDR3: CSATPQGALLSEQYF. The CDR3 region has the DNA TGCAGTGCTACGCCACAGGGGGCGCTACTAAGCGAGCAGTACTTC.